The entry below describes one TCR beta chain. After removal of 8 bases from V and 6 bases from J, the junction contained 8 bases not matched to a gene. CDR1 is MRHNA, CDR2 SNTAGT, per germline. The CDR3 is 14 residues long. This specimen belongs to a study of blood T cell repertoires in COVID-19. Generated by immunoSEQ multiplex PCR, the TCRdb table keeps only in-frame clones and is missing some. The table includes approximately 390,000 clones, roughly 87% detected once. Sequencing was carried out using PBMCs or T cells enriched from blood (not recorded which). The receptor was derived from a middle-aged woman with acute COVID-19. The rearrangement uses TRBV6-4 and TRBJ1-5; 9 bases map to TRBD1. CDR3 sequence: CASVYRGLGQPQHF. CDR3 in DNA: TGTGCCAGCGTCTACAGGGGGCTTGGTCAGCCCCAGCATTTT.